This entry lists 24 T cell receptor beta chains sequenced from one sample in a study of T cells after yellow fever vaccination. TCRdb re-called the 5' RACE reads through MiXCR, storing one row per CDR3 protein. The sample records a few hundred thousand distinct CDR3 sequences, 3% to 4.5% being singletons. Sequenced here: PBMCs, sampled 5 days after the yellow fever booster vaccination. These receptors came from a man between 18 and 29 years old who received the YFV17D yellow fever vaccine.

This clonotype was picked up a small number of times. This sequence joins TRBV12-3 or TRBV12-4 and TRBJ1-1, with D possibly matching TRBD1 (5 bases). This CDR3 region has 16 residues. The germline V and J ends were trimmed by 5 bases and 4 bases, with 20 bases remaining between them. The CDR3 protein is CASSTQTGRAGTEAFF. The CDR3 nucleotides read TGTGCCAGCAGTACCCAGACTGGCAGGGCCGGCACTGAAGCTTTCTTT.

In its sample, this clonotype was seen many times. The CDR3 DNA is TGCGCCAGCAGCCAAGAGACAGGGAACACTGAAGCTTTCTTT. Its protein is CASSQETGNTEAFF. The chain is built from TRBV4-1 and TRBJ1-1; D perhaps matches TRBD1 (6 bases). Germline V gene data show CDR1 as MGHRA and CDR2 as YSYEKL. The CDR3 extends over 14 amino acids. The germline V and J ends were trimmed by 0 bases and 1 base, with 6 bases remaining between them.

A few counts support this clonotype. This chain uses TRBV23-1 with TRBJ2-2; TRBD1 matches at 7 bases. TRBV23-1 is known as an ORF, though its function is uncertain. CDR3 size: 19 residues. The trim removed 0 bases at V and 0 bases at J, leaving 10 bases unmatched. The CDR3 DNA reads as TGCGCCAGCAGTCAATCGTGGCAGGGGGTACCTGCGAACACCGGGGAGCTGTTTTTT. Residues: CASSQSWQGVPANTGELFF.

The sample holds a few counts of this clonotype. This rearrangement joins TRBV6-6 to TRBJ2-5; tentatively, D is TRBD2 (7 bases). Trimming removed 7 bases from V and 4 bases from J, with 13 bases in between. CDR1 MNHNY and CDR2 SVGAGI come from the germline V gene (reference sequence). The CDR3 loop spans 13 amino acids. The CDR3 nucleotides are TGTGCCAGCAACGCGGGGGCGGGAGAGACCCAGTACTTC. Translated, it gives CASNAGAGETQYF.

This CDR3 reads CASSEEGYSNQPQHF. The CDR3 bases are TGTGCCAGCAGCGAAGAAGGGTATAGCAATCAGCCCCAGCATTTT. The chain links TRBV9 to TRBJ1-5; D is unresolved. V lost 3 bases and J lost 0, with 10 bases in between. Looked up from germline, CDR1 is SGDLS and CDR2 is YYNGEE. This CDR3 spans 15 amino acids.

The chain combines TRBV7-9 with TRBJ1-6; D remains ambiguous. Germline V gene lookup returns CDR1 SEHNR and CDR2 FQNEAQ (reference sequence). Trimming removed 6 bases from V and 8 bases from J, with 11 bases in between. The CDR3 sequence is 13 residues long. CDR3 nucleotide sequence: TGTGCCAGCAGGTTGGGGTTAGATTCACCCCTCCACTTT. This gives the protein CASRLGLDSPLHF. The full variable domain, its missing parts supplied by reference TRBV7-9 and TRBJ1-6, is DTGVSQNPRHKITKRGQNVTFRCDPISEHNRLYWYRQTLGQGPEFLTYFQNEAQLEKSRLLSDRFSAERPKGSFSTLEIQRTEQGDSAMYLCASRLGLDSPLHFGNGTRLTVT.

The table lists this clonotype with a few counts. This chain links TRBV7-8 with TRBJ2-3; D possibly corresponds to TRBD1 (5 bases). The germline gives CDR1 SGHVS, CDR2 FQNEAQ. Trimming stripped 5 bases from V and 5 bases from J, with 8 bases between. The CDR3 length is 12 residues. CDR3 loop: CASSKGVDTQYF. The CDR3 DNA follows: TGTGCCAGCAGCAAAGGGGTAGATACGCAGTATTTT.

This clonotype has at least ten counts. This sequence joins TRBV27 and TRBJ2-7; 9 positions match TRBD2. The CDR3 spans 14 residues. The V segment lost 7 bases and the J segment 3 bases; nucleotides outside the gene matches: 7. From germline, CDR1 is MNHEY and CDR2 SMNVEV (reference sequence). CDR3: CASKTGTSFYEQYF. The CDR3 region has the DNA TGTGCCAGCAAGACCGGGACTAGCTTCTACGAGCAGTACTTC.

The genes are TRBV4-3 and TRBJ2-4; 9 bases fit TRBD1. The CDR3 totals 13 residues. Germline values: CDR1 LGHNA, CDR2 YSLEER. The J segment lost 5 bases and the V segment lost 4 bases, leaving 0 bases of the junction unmatched. The CDR3 region is CASSRDRENIQYF. The CDR3 coding sequence is TGCGCCAGCAGCCGGGACAGGGAAAACATTCAGTACTTC.

This clonotype was observed at least ten times. The CDR3 nucleotides read TGTGCCAGCAGCTTACCCTCCGGGCAGGGGACCCGGGGTCTCTACGAGCAGTACGTC. Residues: CASSLPSGQGTRGLYEQYV. The V and J genes are TRBV11-3 and TRBJ2-7, with D possibly TRBD1 on 6 matching bases. Germline loops: CDR1 SGHNT, CDR2 YENEEA. The CDR3 length is 19 residues. Deletions cut 2 bases from V and 3 bases from J, with 26 bases between.

This clonotype was counted a few times. This chain joins TRBV20-1 and TRBJ2-1, with 13 bases aligning to TRBD2. The ends lost 3 bases at V and 1 base at J; junction bases unmatched: 9. Germline V gene data show CDR1 as DFQATT and CDR2 as SNEGSKA (reference sequence). The CDR3 covers 18 residues. CDR3 loop: CSASTTSGGPTSYNEQFF. In DNA form, the CDR3 reads TGCAGTGCTAGCACGACTAGCGGGGGGCCAACATCCTACAATGAGCAGTTCTTC.

This clonotype was recorded a few times. The chain recombines TRBV15 with TRBJ2-1; TRBD1 might be the D (6 bases). The V gene lost 1 base and the J gene lost 3 bases, with 13 bases spanning the gap. CDR3 length: 16 amino acids. Germline-derived CDR1 and CDR2 are LNHNV and YYDKDF (reference sequence). CDR3 residues: CATSRGRDTYYNEQFF. CDR3 DNA: TGTGCCACCAGCAGAGGCAGGGACACCTACTACAATGAGCAGTTCTTC.

This clonotype was found many times. V usage is TRBV7-9 and J usage is TRBJ1-1, with 9 nucleotides matching TRBD1. There are 14 residues in the CDR3. Germline values: CDR1 SEHNR, CDR2 FQNEAQ (reference sequence). Unmatched junction bases numbered 5, after V lost 3 bases and J lost 6 bases. The CDR3 sequence is CASSFWGQGSEAFF. The CDR3 DNA reads TGTGCCAGCAGCTTCTGGGGACAGGGCTCTGAAGCTTTCTTT.

The chain uses TRBV25-1 and TRBJ1-2, with 11 nucleotides matching TRBD1. The CDR3 covers 15 residues. The V gene's germline CDR1 is MGHDK and CDR2 SYGVNS. Unmatched junction bases numbered 8, after V lost 4 bases and J lost 7 bases. CDR3 nucleotide sequence: TGTGCCAGCAGTGCGGGGACAGGGGGATTGTTTGGCTACACCTTC. Amino acids: CASSAGTGGLFGYTF.

This clonotype was seen more than once but under ten times. The chain employs TRBV5-4 and TRBJ1-2; D call uncertain. The germline V and J ends were trimmed by 5 bases and 4 bases, with 12 bases remaining between them. Germline-derived CDR1 and CDR2 are SGHNT and YYREEE (reference sequence). The CDR3 spans 13 residues. CDR3 nucleotide sequence: TGTGCCAGCAGTCCGGACCTATTCTATGGCTACACCTTC. It encodes CASSPDLFYGYTF.

This clonotype has just a few counts. J is TRBJ2-6 and V is TRBV18, with D unresolved. The CDR3 is made up of 16 amino acids. The germline V and J ends were trimmed by 3 bases and 1 base, with 10 bases remaining between them. Germline lookup yields CDR1 KGHSH and CDR2 LQKENI. The DNA of the CDR3 is TGTGCCAGCTCACCTCCATTGGGATCTGGGGCCAACGTCCTGACTTTC. It codes for CASSPPLGSGANVLTF.

This clonotype was counted only a few times. The chain carries TRBV10-3 and TRBJ1-1, with D hard to call. Germline loops: CDR1 ENHRY, CDR2 SYGVKD. Trimming took off 2 bases at V and 4 bases at J, with 14 bases between the two ends. The CDR3 extends over 15 amino acids. CDR3 DNA: TGTGCCATCAGTGAGCCTGGGGTTTTCAGCACTGAAGCTTTCTTT. Protein: CAISEPGVFSTEAFF.

This clonotype was recorded at least ten times. This rearrangement joins TRBV5-1 to TRBJ2-6; D is ambiguous. In germline, CDR1 is SGHRS, CDR2 YFSETQ. V dropped 2 bases and J dropped 0 bases, with 6 bases sitting between them. The CDR3 has 15 amino acids. DNA for the CDR3: TGCGCCAGCAGCTTTTCACGCTCTGGGGCCAACGTCCTGACTTTC. This codes for CASSFSRSGANVLTF.

The chain carries TRBV5-6 and TRBJ2-1; D not resolved. In germline, CDR1 is SGHDT, CDR2 YYEEEE. V shed 0 bases and J shed 12 bases, with 13 bases lying between them. There are 13 residues in the CDR3. CDR3 DNA: TGTGCCAGCAGCTTGGGGGTGAAGGGCCCGCAGTTCTTC. Protein sequence: CASSLGVKGPQFF.

At least ten counts were recorded for this clonotype. J is TRBJ2-5 and V is TRBV4-1; 9 positions match TRBD2. Per the germline V gene, CDR1 is MGHRA and CDR2 is YSYEKL. V lost 0 bases to trimming and J lost 1 base; unmatched junction nucleotides: 3. CDR3 size: 16 residues. The CDR3 loop reads CASSQDPAGGQETQYF. The CDR3 region has the DNA TGCGCCAGCAGCCAAGACCCAGCGGGGGGCCAAGAGACCCAGTACTTC.

This clonotype was observed many times. The CDR3 region is CASGPAGTDTQYF. CDR3 DNA: TGTGCCAGCGGTCCAGCTGGGACAGATACGCAGTATTTT. The rearrangement links TRBV6-1 to TRBJ2-3; no clear D. With 8 bases removed from V and 3 bases from J, the gap between germline ends came to 12 bases. The CDR3 contains 13 residues. Germline CDR1 MNHNS, CDR2 SASEGT.

V gene TRBV27 combines with J gene TRBJ1-5; D is undetermined. From germline, CDR1 is MNHEY and CDR2 SMNVEV (reference sequence). V shed 5 bases and J shed 2 bases, with 13 bases lying between them. The CDR3 loop spans 15 amino acids. In DNA form, the CDR3 reads TGTGCCAGCAGTCCCCTGTCTTTGGGCAATCAGCCCCAGCATTTT. Amino acid sequence: CASSPLSLGNQPQHF.

This chain uses TRBV5-5 with TRBJ2-5; D unresolved. The CDR3 is 14 residues long. Germline lookup yields CDR1 SGHKS and CDR2 YYEKEE (reference sequence). Trimming cost V 4 bases and J 3 bases, with 13 bases left between them. The CDR3 region is CASSPWGTKETQYF. CDR3 bases: TGTGCCAGCAGCCCATGGGGTACCAAAGAGACCCAGTACTTC. Full variable domain (missing parts from reference TRBV5-5 and TRBJ2-5): DAGVTQSPTHLIKTRGQQVTLRCSPISGHKSVSWYQQVLGQGPQFIFQYYEKEERGRGNFPDRFSARQFPNYSSELNVNALLLGDSALYLCASSPWGTKETQYFGPGTRLLVL.

A few counts support this clonotype. The chain carries TRBV6-6 and TRBJ2-7, with 8 bases matching TRBD1. CDR3 length: 15 amino acids. Germline values: CDR1 MNHNY, CDR2 SVGAGI (reference sequence). V trimming: 0 bases; J trimming: 0 bases; junction bases outside the gene matches: 1. CDR3 DNA sequence: TGTGCCAGCAGTTACTCGCAGGGGGCCTCCTACGAGCAGTACTTC. As protein: CASSYSQGASYEQYF.